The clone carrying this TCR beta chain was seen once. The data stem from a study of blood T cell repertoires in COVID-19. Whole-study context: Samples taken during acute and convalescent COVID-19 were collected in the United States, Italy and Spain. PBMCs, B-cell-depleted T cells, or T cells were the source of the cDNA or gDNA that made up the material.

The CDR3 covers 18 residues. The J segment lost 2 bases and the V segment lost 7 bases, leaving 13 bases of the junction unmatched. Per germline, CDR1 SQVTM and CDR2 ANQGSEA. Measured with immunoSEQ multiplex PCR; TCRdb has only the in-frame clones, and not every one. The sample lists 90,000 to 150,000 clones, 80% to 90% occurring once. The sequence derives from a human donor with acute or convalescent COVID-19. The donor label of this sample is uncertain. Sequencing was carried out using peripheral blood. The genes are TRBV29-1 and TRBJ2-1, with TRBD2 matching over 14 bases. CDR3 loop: CSAASGLAGVLPYNEQFF. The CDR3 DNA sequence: TGCAGCGCTGCATCGGGACTAGCGGGAGTGTTACCCTACAATGAGCAGTTCTTC.